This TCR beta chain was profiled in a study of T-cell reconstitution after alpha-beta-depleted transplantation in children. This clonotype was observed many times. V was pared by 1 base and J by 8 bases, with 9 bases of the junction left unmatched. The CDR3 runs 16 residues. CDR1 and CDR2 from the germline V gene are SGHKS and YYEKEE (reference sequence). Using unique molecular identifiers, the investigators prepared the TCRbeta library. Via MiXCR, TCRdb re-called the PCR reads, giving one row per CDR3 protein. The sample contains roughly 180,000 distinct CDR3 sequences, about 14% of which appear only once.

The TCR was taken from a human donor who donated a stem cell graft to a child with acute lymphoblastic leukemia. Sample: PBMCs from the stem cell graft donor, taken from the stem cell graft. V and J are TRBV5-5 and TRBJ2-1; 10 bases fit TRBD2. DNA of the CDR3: TGTGCCAGCAGCTTGAGGCCTAGCGGGAGTTTGGATGAGCAGTTCTTC. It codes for CASSLRPSGSLDEQFF.